Below are 15 T cell receptor beta chains sequenced from a single sample in a study of blood T cell repertoires in COVID-19. TCRdb keeps only in-frame clones here, not all; method: immunoSEQ multiplex PCR. Of roughly 29,000 clones listed, around 82% are singletons. The sequenced sample was peripheral blood. The receptor set was obtained from a man older than 75 with active COVID-19.

The chain joins TRBV3-1 (or the pseudogene TRBV3-2) to TRBJ1-2, with D uncertain. The germline CDR1 and CDR2 sequences are LGHDT and YNNKEL (reference sequence). The CDR3 consists of 12 residues. V shed 7 bases and J shed 8 bases, with 14 bases lying between them. Written as DNA, the CDR3 is TGTGCCAGCAAAGCAGTAAGAGGCGGCTACACCTTC. It specifies CASKAVRGGYTF.

The V and J genes are TRBV10-2 and TRBJ2-3; possibly TRBD1 for D (6 bases). Germline lookup yields CDR1 WSHSY and CDR2 SAAADI. This CDR3 has 14 amino acids. The V and J ends lost 8 bases and 4 bases respectively, with 16 bases between them. The CDR3 is CASFWGPRADTQYF. DNA of the CDR3: TGCGCCAGCTTTTGGGGGCCGAGGGCAGATACGCAGTATTTT.

The CDR3 DNA follows: TGTGCCAGCAGCCCAGCGGGGGGTTTGGCCAAAAACATTCAGTACTTC. This gives the protein CASSPAGGLAKNIQYF. The rearrangement uses TRBV3-1 (or the pseudogene TRBV3-2) and TRBJ2-4; 9 bases are shared with TRBD2. J gave up 1 base and V 4 bases, and 5 bases lay outside the gene matches. This CDR3 region has 16 residues. CDR1 LGHDT and CDR2 YNNKEL come from the germline V gene (reference sequence).

This clone has just one count. The chain links TRBV14 to TRBJ1-3; D remains unclear. Germline V lookup: CDR1 SGHDN, CDR2 FVKESK. This CDR3 is built from 13 residues. The V end lost 4 bases, the J end lost 0 bases, and 4 bases lay between the germline ends. The CDR3 nucleotides are TGTGCCAGCAGCCGCTACTCTGGAAACACCATATATTTT. Residues: CASSRYSGNTIYF.

V usage is TRBV27 and J usage is TRBJ1-6; 9 nucleotides line up with TRBD1. The length of the CDR3 is 15 residues. With 2 bases clipped from V and 6 bases from J, the junction kept 2 bases outside the gene matches. The germline V gene encodes CDR1 MNHEY and CDR2 SMNVEV (reference sequence). The CDR3 region has the DNA TGTGCCAGCAGTTTAGAACAGGGGGCTAATTCACCCCTCCACTTT. This translates into CASSLEQGANSPLHF.

This clone was found once. V gene TRBV5-1 combines with J gene TRBJ2-7; tentatively, D is TRBD1 (5 bases). The CDR3 sequence is 15 residues long. Trimming left V 0 bases short and J 5 bases short, with 15 bases between. Germline CDR1 SGHRS, CDR2 YFSETQ. The DNA of the CDR3 is TGCGCCAGCAGCTTGGACGGTGGGGCCTATGACGAGCAGTACTTC. Translated, it gives CASSLDGGAYDEQYF. Based on the CDR3 plus reference TRBV5-1 and TRBJ2-7, the full variable domain is KAGVTQTPRYLIKTRGQQVTLSCSPISGHRSVSWYQQTPGQGLQFLFEYFSETQRNKGNFPGRFSGRQFSNSRSEMNVSTLELGDSALYLCASSLDGGAYDEQYFGPGTRLTVT.

The chain employs TRBV5-1 and TRBJ2-2; 9 nucleotides line up with TRBD2. The germline V gene has CDR1 SGHRS and CDR2 YFSETQ. J gave up 4 bases and V 2 bases, and 9 bases lay outside the gene matches. The CDR3 covers 17 residues. The CDR3 nucleotides read TGCGCCAGCAGCTTCCTTCGCGGGGGGGGTTCCACCGGGGAGCTGTTTTTT. Protein sequence: CASSFLRGGGSTGELFF.

In its sample, this clone was seen once. The chain has TRBV19 and TRBJ1-4; D unresolved. Germline CDR1 and CDR2: LNHDA and SQIVND (reference sequence). This CDR3 comprises 14 residues. Trimming left V 7 bases short and J 4 bases short, with 13 bases between. The CDR3 protein is CASKRETNNEKLFF. In DNA form, the CDR3 reads TGTGCCAGTAAGCGGGAGACGAATAATGAAAAACTGTTTTTT.

The J gene is TRBJ1-3, the V gene TRBV4-1, with unresolved D. The V gene's germline CDR1 is MGHRA and CDR2 YSYEKL. V shed 3 bases and J shed 4 bases, with 13 bases lying between them. This CDR3 has 15 amino acids. CDR3 coding DNA: TGCGCCAGCAGCCAGGGTGGGAGGTCAGGAAACACCATATATTTT. Its protein product is CASSQGGRSGNTIYF.

The gene calls are TRBV19 and TRBJ1-1; possible D gene TRBD1, 6 bases. The germline V gene has CDR1 LNHDA and CDR2 SQIVND (reference sequence). V lost 7 bases, J lost 5 bases, and 14 bases lay in between. This CDR3 is built from 13 residues. The CDR3 DNA reads TGTGCCAGTACGTTACAGGGTCGGACTGAAGCTTTCTTT. This translates into CASTLQGRTEAFF.

This clone appeared a single time. This CDR3 is CASSGQGDSPLHF. CDR3 bases: TGTGCCAGCTCAGGACAGGGAGATTCACCCCTCCACTTT. The chain links TRBV18 to TRBJ1-6; 8 bases are a match to TRBD1. Germline CDR1 and CDR2: KGHSH and LQKENI. CDR3 length: 13 residues. V was clipped by 5 bases and J by 8 bases; unmatched bases: 2.

The chain joins TRBV7-9 to TRBJ1-4; D not resolved. The CDR3 extends over 14 amino acids. V shed 5 bases and J shed 6 bases, with 13 bases lying between them. CDR1 and CDR2 (germline): SEHNR, FQNEAQ (reference sequence). CDR3 in amino acids: CASSPLGGDEKLFF. Written as DNA, the CDR3 is TGTGCCAGCAGCCCCCTAGGCGGGGATGAAAAACTGTTTTTT.

This rearrangement joins TRBV13 to TRBJ2-1; the D gene is possibly TRBD2 (5 bases). Germline V gene sequence: CDR1 PRHDT, CDR2 FYEKMQ (reference sequence). This CDR3 has 14 residues. V dropped 6 bases and J dropped 6 bases, with 15 bases sitting between them. The DNA for the CDR3 is TGTGCCAGCAGAATCGGCGGGCGTTTCAATGAGCAGTTCTTC. Translating it yields CASRIGGRFNEQFF.

The V gene is TRBV5-1, the J gene TRBJ2-3; 8 bases fit TRBD1. The CDR3 covers 15 residues. Germline lookup yields CDR1 SGHRS and CDR2 YFSETQ. The J segment lost 2 bases and the V segment lost 4 bases, leaving 6 bases of the junction unmatched. CDR3 DNA: TGCGCCAGCAGCCCTGGACAGGGCTACACAGATACGCAGTATTTT. Translation: CASSPGQGYTDTQYF.

The rearrangement joins TRBV19 to TRBJ2-7, with D perhaps matching TRBD1 (6 bases). Germline V gene lookup returns CDR1 LNHDA and CDR2 SQIVND (reference sequence). With 5 bases removed from V and 0 bases from J, the gap between germline ends came to 11 bases. This CDR3 has 14 residues. Here the CDR3 reads CASSRQVSSYEQYF. Here the CDR3 DNA reads TGTGCCAGTAGTCGACAGGTGAGCTCCTACGAGCAGTACTTC. The complete variable domain, with remaining parts taken from reference TRBV19 and TRBJ2-7, reads DGGITQSPKYLFRKEGQNVTLSCEQNLNHDAMYWYRQDPGQGLRLIYYSQIVNDFQKGDIAEGYSVSREKKESFPLTVTSAQKNPTAFYLCASSRQVSSYEQYFGPGTRLTVT.